These 4 T cell receptor beta chains were sequenced from one sample in a study of T cell responses to AZD1222 COVID-19 vaccine. The data were produced by immunoSEQ multiplex PCR, yet TCRdb's version contains in-frame clones alone and is incomplete. The data contain roughly 76,000 clones, roughly 88% of them singletons. Sequences were derived from peripheral blood, sampled on day 0 of AZD1222 vaccination. The source is an adult in good health.

This clone came up once. The chain couples TRBV10-3 to TRBJ1-1, with 7 bases identical to TRBD1. Germline lookup yields CDR1 ENHRY and CDR2 SYGVKD. J was trimmed by 2 bases and V by 2 bases; bases with no gene match: 8. The CDR3 runs 16 residues. CDR3 sequence: CAISEGGQLKNTEAFF. DNA for the CDR3: TGTGCCATCAGTGAGGGGGGACAGCTAAAAAACACTGAAGCTTTCTTT.

This sequence joins TRBV5-1 and TRBJ1-4; maybe TRBD1 (6 bases). CDR1 SGHRS and CDR2 YFSETQ come from the germline V gene. Trimming shortened V by 7 bases and J by 7 bases, and 14 bases separated the two germline ends. This CDR3 has 13 residues. CDR3 in amino acids: CASAEGGSEKLFF. DNA for the CDR3: TGCGCCAGCGCCGAGGGGGGAAGTGAAAAACTGTTTTTT. The entire variable domain, with the rest obtained from reference TRBV5-1 and TRBJ1-4, is as follows: KAGVTQTPRYLIKTRGQQVTLSCSPISGHRSVSWYQQTPGQGLQFLFEYFSETQRNKGNFPGRFSGRQFSNSRSEMNVSTLELGDSALYLCASAEGGSEKLFFGSGTQLSVL.

This clone was recorded a few times. V usage is TRBV4-2 and J usage is TRBJ2-7; 9 positions agree with TRBD2. Germline V CDR1 and CDR2: LGHNA, YNFKEQ. With V trimmed by 0 bases and J by 0 bases, 3 bases remained unmatched. CDR3 length: 16 residues. The CDR3 region is CASSQDSSGNSYEQYF. In DNA form, the CDR3 reads TGTGCCAGCAGCCAAGACTCTAGCGGGAACTCCTACGAGCAGTACTTC.

V and J are TRBV4-1 and TRBJ2-1; D is ambiguous. CDR3 length: 13 residues. The V and J ends lost 4 bases and 9 bases respectively, with 13 bases between them. Germline-derived CDR1 and CDR2 are MGHRA and YSYEKL. CDR3 coding DNA: TGCGCCAGCAGCCGCCCAATTACTTCTGAGCAGTTCTTC. Its protein is CASSRPITSEQFF.